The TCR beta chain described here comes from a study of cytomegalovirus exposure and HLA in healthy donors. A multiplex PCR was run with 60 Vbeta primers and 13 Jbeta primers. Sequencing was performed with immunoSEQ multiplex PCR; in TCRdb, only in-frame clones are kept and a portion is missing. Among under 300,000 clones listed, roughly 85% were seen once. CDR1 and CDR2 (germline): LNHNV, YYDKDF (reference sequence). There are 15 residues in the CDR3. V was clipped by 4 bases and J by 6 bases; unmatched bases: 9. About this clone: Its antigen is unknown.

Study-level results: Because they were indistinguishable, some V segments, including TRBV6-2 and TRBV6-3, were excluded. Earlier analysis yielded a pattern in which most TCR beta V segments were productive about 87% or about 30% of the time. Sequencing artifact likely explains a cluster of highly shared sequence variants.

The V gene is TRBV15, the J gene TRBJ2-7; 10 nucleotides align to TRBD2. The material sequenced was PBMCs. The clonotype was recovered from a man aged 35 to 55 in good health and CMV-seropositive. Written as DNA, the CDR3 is TGTGCCACCAGCACAGGACTAGCGGTTAGTGTCGAGCAGTACTTC. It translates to CATSTGLAVSVEQYF.